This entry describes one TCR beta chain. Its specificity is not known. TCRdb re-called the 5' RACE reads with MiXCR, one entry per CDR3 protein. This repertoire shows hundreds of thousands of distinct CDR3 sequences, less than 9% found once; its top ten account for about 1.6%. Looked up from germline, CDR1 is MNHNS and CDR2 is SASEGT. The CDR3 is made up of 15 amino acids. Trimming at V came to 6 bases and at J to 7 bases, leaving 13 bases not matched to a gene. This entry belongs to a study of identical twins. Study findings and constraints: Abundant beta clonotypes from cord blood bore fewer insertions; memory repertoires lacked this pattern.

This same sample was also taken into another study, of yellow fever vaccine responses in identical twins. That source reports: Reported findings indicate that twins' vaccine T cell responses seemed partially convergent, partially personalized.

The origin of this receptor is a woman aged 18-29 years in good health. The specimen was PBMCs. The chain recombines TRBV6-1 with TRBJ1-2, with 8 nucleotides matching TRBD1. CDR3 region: CASSPTTGALAGYTF. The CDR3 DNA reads TGTGCCAGCAGCCCTACGACAGGGGCATTGGCTGGCTACACCTTC.